A selection of T cell receptor beta chains follows, all from one sample in a study of T cell responses to AZD1222 COVID-19 vaccine. Data came from immunoSEQ multiplex PCR; TCRdb stores just in-frame clones and leaves some out. The sample holds 90,000 to 150,000 clones, 87% seen once. The specimen comprised peripheral blood, sampled on day 0 of AZD1222 vaccination. The receptors here all came from an adult in good health. Each CDR3 is given with its conserved first and last residue. Each record gives: clone size, V gene, CDR3 protein. Size tells how often a clone was seen (once, few, many) or the class of an expanded clone, and some rows leave it out.

size: few; V: TRBV5-4; CDR3: CASSWGLPEAGNTIYF
size: few; V: TRBV9; CDR3: CASSVEGQNYSPLHF
size: -; V: TRBV19; CDR3: CASSPSLIDPSTDTQYF
size: once; V: TRBV27; CDR3: CASSLKGGGGYSYNEQFF
size: -; V: TRBV7-2; CDR3: CASSLSSGRNTEAFF
size: once; V: TRBV15; CDR3: CATSRDRGQPQHF
size: -; V: TRBV18; CDR3: CASSPREVRETQYF
size: -; V: TRBV28; CDR3: CASFTGTVLTEAFF
size: -; V: TRBV28; CDR3: CASSLAGGTYNEQFF
size: -; V: TRBV9; CDR3: CASSVTGTSGRGTGELFF
size: -; V: TRBV18; CDR3: CASSPREGMGFTEAFF
size: once; V: TRBV6-2/TRBV6-3; CDR3: CASSYRRANNEQFF
size: -; V: TRBV28; CDR3: CASSWYQAGSEAFF
size: few; V: TRBV6-2/TRBV6-3; CDR3: CASSYSWTDSYNEQFF
size: -; V: TRBV6-2/TRBV6-3; CDR3: CASSYGQSNEQFF
size: -; V: TRBV3-1/TRBV3-2; CDR3: CASSQDLGYGYTF
size: -; V: TRBV5-1; CDR3: CASSLGVGRADNSPLHF
size: -; V: TRBV28; CDR3: CASSLGQVGQPQHF
size: -; V: TRBV4-1; CDR3: CASSIRRASPKVNTGELFF
size: -; V: TRBV24-1; CDR3: CATSVGTGGTGANVLTF
size: -; V: TRBV5-1; CDR3: CASSLSTTSSTDTQYF
size: -; V: TRBV3-1/TRBV3-2; CDR3: CASSRYRGHSNQPQHF
size: -; V: TRBV6-2/TRBV6-3; CDR3: CASSYPSGSYQETQYF
size: -; V: TRBV7-2; CDR3: CASSPTPNTEAFF
size: -; V: TRBV5-4; CDR3: CASSLKRLDEQFF
size: -; V: TRBV15; CDR3: CATSRNNLAGGIYEQYF
size: -; V: TRBV30; CDR3: CAWSVLGTNTEAFF
size: -; V: TRBV7-3; CDR3: CASSLNSRTSGEGETQYF
size: -; V: TRBV6-1; CDR3: CASSELLKGDTQYF
size: -; V: TRBV5-8; CDR3: CASSLIAGNTDTQYF
size: -; V: TRBV25-1; CDR3: CASRPSGTLEQYF
size: -; V: TRBV14; CDR3: CASSHIGQGAYNEQFF
size: -; V: TRBV5-6; CDR3: CASSPGSFSGNTIYF
size: -; V: TRBV19; CDR3: CASSIRGLAEAFF
size: -; V: TRBV6-5; CDR3: CASTWTEQDTQYF
size: -; V: TRBV5-6; CDR3: CASSVGSYEQYF
size: -; V: TRBV11-2; CDR3: CASSPSRDRGPAPEAFF
size: -; V: TRBV19; CDR3: CASSSRTSGRADYEQYF
size: few; V: TRBV6-2/TRBV6-3; CDR3: CASSSGLAGVFYEQYF
size: -; V: TRBV7-3; CDR3: CASSTSSYNEQFF
size: -; V: TRBV27; CDR3: CASSIGSGANVLTF
size: -; V: TRBV9; CDR3: CASSGTGAVLSGYTF